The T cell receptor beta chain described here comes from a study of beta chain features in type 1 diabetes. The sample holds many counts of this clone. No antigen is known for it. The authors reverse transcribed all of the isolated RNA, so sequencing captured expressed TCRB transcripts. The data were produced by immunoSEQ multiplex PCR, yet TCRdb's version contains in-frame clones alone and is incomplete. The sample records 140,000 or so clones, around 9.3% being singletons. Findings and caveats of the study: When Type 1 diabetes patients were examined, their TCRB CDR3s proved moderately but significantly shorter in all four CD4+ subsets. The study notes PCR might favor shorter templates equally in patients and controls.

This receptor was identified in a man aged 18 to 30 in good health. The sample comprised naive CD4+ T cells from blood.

The CDR3 here is CASSRESTDTQYF. The CDR3 bases are TGTGCCAGCAGCAGAGAAAGCACAGATACGCAGTATTTT. V is TRBV5-4 and J is TRBJ2-3; D is undetermined. Germline V gene sequence: CDR1 SGHNT, CDR2 YYREEE (reference sequence). V gave up 4 bases and J gave up 0 bases, with 6 bases separating them. This CDR3 has 13 residues. The full variable domain, its missing parts supplied by reference TRBV5-4 and TRBJ2-3, is ETGVTQSPTHLIKTRGQQVTLRCSSQSGHNTVSWYQQALGQGPQFIFQYYREEENGRGNFPPRFSGLQFPNYSSELNVNALELDDSALYLCASSRESTDTQYFGPGTRLTVL.